Included here is one TCR beta chain sequence, with context. Its antigen remains unidentified. The junction departs from the called germline gene at one end, perhaps through a read error. The entry originates in a study of cytomegalovirus exposure and HLA in healthy donors. Study-level information: Some 80 million unique TCR sequences came from HLA-typed donors in an early release. Study-level findings and limits: Indistinguishability led to the exclusion of some V segments, TRBV6-2 and TRBV6-3 included. The authors listed around 150 TCR beta chains as cytomegalovirus-associated.

Primers: 60 Vbeta forward and 13 Jbeta reverse. Original handling: Roughly 73 million unique TCR beta chains, around 11 million of them shared, were counted by a later analysis. Profiled with immunoSEQ multiplex PCR; TCRdb holds only in-frame clones, not every one. The V and J calls and clone size come from that table; D and trimming were worked out from the DNA. Its table lists more than 50,000 clones. Germline CDR1 and CDR2: MNHEY and SMNVEV (reference sequence). CDR3 size: 13 residues. This receptor was taken from a man over 45 in good health and CMV-seropositive. Sequencing used PBMCs. The chain couples TRBV27 to TRBJ2-7, with 9 bases matching TRBD1. The CDR3 loop is CASSGTGGASVEF. In nucleotides, the CDR3 is TGTGCCAGCAGTGGAACAGGGGGCGCGTCGGTTGAGTTC.